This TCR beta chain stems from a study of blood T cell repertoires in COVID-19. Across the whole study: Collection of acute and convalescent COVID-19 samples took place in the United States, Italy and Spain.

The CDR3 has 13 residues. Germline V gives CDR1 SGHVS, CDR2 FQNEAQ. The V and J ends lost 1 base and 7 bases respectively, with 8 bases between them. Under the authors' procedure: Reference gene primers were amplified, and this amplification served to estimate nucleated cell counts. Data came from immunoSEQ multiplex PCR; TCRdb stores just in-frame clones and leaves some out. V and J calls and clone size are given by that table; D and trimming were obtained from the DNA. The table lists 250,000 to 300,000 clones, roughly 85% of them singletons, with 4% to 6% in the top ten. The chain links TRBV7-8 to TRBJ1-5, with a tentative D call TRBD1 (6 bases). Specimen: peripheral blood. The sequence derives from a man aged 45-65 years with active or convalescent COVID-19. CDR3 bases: TGTGCCAGCAGCTTAGGGGGGCTACAGCCCCAGCATTTT. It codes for CASSLGGLQPQHF. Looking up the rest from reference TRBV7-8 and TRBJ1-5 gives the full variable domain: GAGVSQSPRYKVAKRGQDVALRCDPISGHVSLFWYQQALGQGPEFLTYFQNEAQLDKSGLPSDRFFAERPEGSVSTLKIQRTQQEDSAVYLCASSLGGLQPQHFGDGTRLSIL.